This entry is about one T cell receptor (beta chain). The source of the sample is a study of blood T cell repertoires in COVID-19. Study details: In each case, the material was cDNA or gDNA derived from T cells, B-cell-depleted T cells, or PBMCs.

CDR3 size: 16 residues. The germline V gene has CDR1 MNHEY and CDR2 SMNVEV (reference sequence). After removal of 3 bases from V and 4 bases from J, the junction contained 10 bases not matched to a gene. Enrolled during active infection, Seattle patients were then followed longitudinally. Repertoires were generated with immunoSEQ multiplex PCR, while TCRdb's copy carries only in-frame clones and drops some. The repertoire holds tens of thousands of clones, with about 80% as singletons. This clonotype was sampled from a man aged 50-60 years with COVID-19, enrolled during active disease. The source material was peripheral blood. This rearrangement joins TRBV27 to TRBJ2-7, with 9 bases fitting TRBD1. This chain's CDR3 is CASSFRPGQGLYEQYF. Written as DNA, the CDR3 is TGTGCCAGCAGTTTCCGACCGGGACAGGGATTATACGAGCAGTACTTC.